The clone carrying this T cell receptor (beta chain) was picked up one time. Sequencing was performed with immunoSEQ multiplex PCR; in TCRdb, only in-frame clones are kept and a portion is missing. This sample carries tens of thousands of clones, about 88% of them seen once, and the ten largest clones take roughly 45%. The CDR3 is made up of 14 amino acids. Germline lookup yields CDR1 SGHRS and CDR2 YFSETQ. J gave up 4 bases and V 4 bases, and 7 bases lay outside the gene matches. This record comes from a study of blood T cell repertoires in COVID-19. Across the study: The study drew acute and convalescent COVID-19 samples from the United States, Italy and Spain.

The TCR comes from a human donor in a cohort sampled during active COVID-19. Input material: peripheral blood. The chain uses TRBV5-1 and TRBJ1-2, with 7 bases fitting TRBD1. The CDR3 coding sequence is TGCGCCAGCAGCGCGACAGAGGGGGCCTATGGCTACACCTTC. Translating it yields CASSATEGAYGYTF.